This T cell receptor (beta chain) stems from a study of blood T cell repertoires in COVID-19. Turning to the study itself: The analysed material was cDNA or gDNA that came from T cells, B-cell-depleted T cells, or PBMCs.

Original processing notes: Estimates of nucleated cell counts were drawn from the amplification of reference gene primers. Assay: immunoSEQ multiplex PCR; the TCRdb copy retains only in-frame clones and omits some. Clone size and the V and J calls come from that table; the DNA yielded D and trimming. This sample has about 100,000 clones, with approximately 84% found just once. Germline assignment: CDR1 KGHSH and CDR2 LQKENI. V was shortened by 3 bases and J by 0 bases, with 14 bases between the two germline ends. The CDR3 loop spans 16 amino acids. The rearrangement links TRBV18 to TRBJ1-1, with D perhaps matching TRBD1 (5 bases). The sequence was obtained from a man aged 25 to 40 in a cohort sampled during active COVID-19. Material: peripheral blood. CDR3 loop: CASSPNVQGLNTEAFF. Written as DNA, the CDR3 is TGTGCCAGCTCACCGAACGTGCAGGGTCTGAACACTGAAGCTTTCTTT.